These 16 T cell receptor beta chains were sequenced from one sample in a study of cytomegalovirus exposure and HLA in healthy donors. It was with 60 Vbeta and 13 Jbeta primers that the PCR ran. Repertoires were generated with immunoSEQ multiplex PCR, while TCRdb's copy carries only in-frame clones and drops some. This table has about 37,000 clones, around 81% appearing once. The sample taken for sequencing was PBMCs. These receptors were taken from a woman aged 40 to 50 in good health and CMV-seronegative.

The J gene is TRBJ1-5, the V gene TRBV4-3; D remains unclear. The CDR3 is made up of 13 amino acids. V was shortened by 1 base and J by 6 bases, with 7 bases between the two germline ends. Germline values: CDR1 LGHNA, CDR2 YSLEER. The CDR3 is CASSQGSGQPQHF. CDR3 in DNA: TGCGCCAGCAGCCAAGGAAGCGGTCAGCCCCAGCATTTT.

The genes are TRBV6-5 and TRBJ2-7, with D maybe TRBD2 (5 bases). Germline-derived CDR1 and CDR2 are MNHEY and SVGAGI. The germline V and J ends were trimmed by 2 bases and 5 bases, with 13 bases remaining between them. There are 14 residues in the CDR3. CDR3 sequence: CASSYRAALDEQYF. Here the CDR3 DNA reads TGTGCCAGCAGTTACAGGGCAGCACTAGACGAGCAGTACTTC.

The chain couples TRBV7-9 to TRBJ2-5; 8 positions agree with TRBD1. The CDR3 runs to 14 residues. Germline loops: CDR1 SEHNR, CDR2 FQNEAQ (reference sequence). The ends lost 5 bases at V and 5 bases at J; junction bases unmatched: 7. The CDR3 loop reads CASSQRTGTETQYF. In DNA form, the CDR3 reads TGTGCCAGCAGCCAACGGACAGGGACGGAGACCCAGTACTTC.

The rearrangement links TRBV5-6 to TRBJ1-1; 7 bases map to TRBD1. The junction had 14 bases not matched to a gene; V was cut back by 4 bases and J by 8 bases. Germline V gene sequence: CDR1 SGHDT, CDR2 YYEEEE. The CDR3 totals 15 residues. For the CDR3, the DNA is TGTGCCAGCAGCAGGCAGGGGGACGGATCAAGCGAAGCTTTCTTT. It codes for CASSRQGDGSSEAFF.

Only one count was recorded for this clone. This sequence joins TRBV2 and TRBJ1-5; D gene unclear. The CDR3 has 14 amino acids. V gave up 2 bases and J gave up 6 bases, with 11 bases separating them. The germline V gene encodes CDR1 SNHLY and CDR2 FYNNEI. The CDR3 DNA reads TGTGCCAGCAGTGAACACTCGGGTGGTCAGCCCCAGCATTTT. It specifies CASSEHSGGQPQHF.

This clone was seen only a few times. V is TRBV6-6 and J is TRBJ2-5; D call uncertain. The CDR3 sequence is 13 residues long. V gave up 6 bases and J gave up 5 bases, with 13 bases separating them. Germline loops: CDR1 MNHNY, CDR2 SVGAGI (reference sequence). CDR3 region: CASSPPVGETQYF. The CDR3 coding sequence is TGTGCCAGCAGCCCCCCAGTCGGGGAGACCCAGTACTTC.

This sequence joins TRBV6-6 and TRBJ2-1; D call uncertain. V dropped 6 bases and J dropped 4 bases, with 10 bases sitting between them. Germline V gene data show CDR1 as MNHNY and CDR2 as SVGAGI (reference sequence). The CDR3 loop spans 13 amino acids. In DNA, the CDR3 is TGTGCCAGCAGCCCAACAAGTTACAATGAGCAGTTCTTC. The encoded protein is CASSPTSYNEQFF.

V gene TRBV29-1 combines with J gene TRBJ2-3; D uncertain. The CDR3 contains 11 residues. The V and J ends lost 2 bases and 4 bases respectively, with 4 bases between them. Germline CDR1 is SQVTM and CDR2 is ANQGSEA. CDR3 nucleotides: TGCAGCGTTGAACGGGCAGATACGCAGTATTTT. Its translation is CSVERADTQYF.

This clone has just one count. This chain uses TRBV4-1 with TRBJ1-5, with D uncertain. The CDR3 consists of 16 residues. Germline V gene lookup returns CDR1 MGHRA and CDR2 YSYEKL. V lost 4 bases and J 0 bases, leaving 13 bases between the germline ends. This chain's CDR3 is CASSPALTDSNQPQHF. The DNA of the CDR3 is TGCGCCAGCAGCCCCGCCCTTACAGATAGCAATCAGCCCCAGCATTTT.

CDR3 nucleotide sequence: TGTGCCAGCAGCTTGGAAGGGGCCGGGGAGCTGTTTTTT. Translated, it gives CASSLEGAGELFF. The rearrangement joins TRBV5-8 to TRBJ2-2; D may be TRBD1 (5 bases). Looked up from germline, CDR1 is SGHTS and CDR2 is YDEGEE. The CDR3 spans 13 residues. Trimming took off 0 bases at V and 6 bases at J, with 6 bases between the two ends.

The V gene is TRBV9, the J gene TRBJ1-4, with D possibly being TRBD1 (6 bases). V dropped 3 bases and J dropped 8 bases, with 17 bases sitting between them. Germline V gene data show CDR1 as SGDLS and CDR2 as YYNGEE. This CDR3 contains 15 residues. CDR3 amino acids: CASSAQGTVREKLFF. The CDR3 coding sequence is TGTGCCAGCAGCGCCCAGGGGACGGTCCGCGAAAAACTGTTTTTT. Using reference TRBV9 and TRBJ1-4 for the parts outside the CDR3, the full variable domain is DSGVTQTPKHLITATGQRVTLRCSPRSGDLSVYWYQQSLDQGLQFLIQYYNGEERAKGNILERFSAQQFPDLHSELNLSSLELGDSALYFCASSAQGTVREKLFFGSGTQLSVL.

In DNA form, the CDR3 reads TGTGCCAGCAGCTTCGGAGGGGCGGTCACTGAAGCTTTCTTT. Protein sequence: CASSFGGAVTEAFF. The gene calls are TRBV7-2 and TRBJ1-1; a weak D match, TRBD1 (5 bases). The length of the CDR3 is 14 residues. V lost 3 bases and J 4 bases, leaving 12 bases between the germline ends. Germline CDR1 is SGHTA and CDR2 is FQGNSA.

The CDR3 DNA follows: TGTGCCAGCAGCTTAGGCACAGGCTACGAGCAGTACGTC. Translated, it gives CASSLGTGYEQYV. The genes are TRBV7-8 and TRBJ2-7, with D possibly TRBD1 on 5 matching bases. The ends were cut back, 1 base at V and 3 bases at J, with 7 bases in the middle. Germline values: CDR1 SGHVS, CDR2 FQNEAQ. This CDR3 spans 13 amino acids.

The gene calls are TRBV6-1 and TRBJ2-1; 9 bases align to TRBD2. Trimming cost V 1 base and J 6 bases; bases outside gene matches: 7. Per the germline V gene, CDR1 is MNHNS and CDR2 is SASEGT. The CDR3 loop spans 16 amino acids. The CDR3: CASSEDGRGGFNEQFF. The CDR3 DNA sequence: TGTGCCAGCAGTGAAGATGGGCGGGGGGGCTTCAATGAGCAGTTCTTC.

CDR3: CASSRTGVNSPLHF. Here the CDR3 DNA reads TGCGCCAGCAGCAGGACAGGGGTTAATTCACCCCTCCACTTT. The rearrangement uses TRBV5-1 and TRBJ1-6, with 9 bases that match TRBD1. The CDR3 is 14 amino acids. With 4 bases clipped from V and 6 bases from J, the junction kept 2 bases outside the gene matches. Germline assignment: CDR1 SGHRS and CDR2 YFSETQ.

This clone showed up just a few times. V gene TRBV15 combines with J gene TRBJ2-1; TRBD2 aligns across 9 bases. With V trimmed by 1 base and J by 8 bases, 6 bases remained unmatched. The CDR3 runs to 15 residues. Per the germline V gene, CDR1 is LNHNV and CDR2 is YYDKDF (reference sequence). CDR3 coding DNA: TGTGCCACCAGCAGAGGTAGCGGGGGAGGGGATGAGCAGTTCTTC. Translation: CATSRGSGGGDEQFF.